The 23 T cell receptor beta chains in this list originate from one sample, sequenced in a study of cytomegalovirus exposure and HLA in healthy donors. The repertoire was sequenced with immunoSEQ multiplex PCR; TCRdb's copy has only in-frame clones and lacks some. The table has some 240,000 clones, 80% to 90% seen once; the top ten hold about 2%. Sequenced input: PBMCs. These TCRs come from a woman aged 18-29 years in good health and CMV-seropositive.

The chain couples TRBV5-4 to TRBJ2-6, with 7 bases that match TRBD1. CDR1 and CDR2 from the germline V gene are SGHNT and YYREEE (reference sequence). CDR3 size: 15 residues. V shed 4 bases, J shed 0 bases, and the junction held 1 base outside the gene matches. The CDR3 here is CASSHRGSGANVLTF. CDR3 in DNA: TGTGCCAGCAGCCACAGGGGCTCTGGGGCCAACGTCCTGACTTTC. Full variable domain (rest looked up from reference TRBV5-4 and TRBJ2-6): ETGVTQSPTHLIKTRGQQVTLRCSSQSGHNTVSWYQQALGQGPQFIFQYYREEENGRGNFPPRFSGLQFPNYSSELNVNALELDDSALYLCASSHRGSGANVLTFGAGSRLTVL.

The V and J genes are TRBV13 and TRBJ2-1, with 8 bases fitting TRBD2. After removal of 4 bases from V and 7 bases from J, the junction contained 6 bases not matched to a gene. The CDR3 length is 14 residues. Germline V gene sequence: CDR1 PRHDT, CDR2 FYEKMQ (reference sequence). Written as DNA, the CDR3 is TGTGCCAGCAGCTCGGGAGGGCCGGGGAATGAGCAGTTCTTC. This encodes CASSSGGPGNEQFF.

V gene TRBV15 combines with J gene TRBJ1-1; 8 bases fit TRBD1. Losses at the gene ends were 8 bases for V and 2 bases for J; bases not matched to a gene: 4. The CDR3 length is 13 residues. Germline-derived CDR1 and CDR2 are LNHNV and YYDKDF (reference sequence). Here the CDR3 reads CATGDRGNTEAFF. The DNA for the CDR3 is TGTGCCACCGGTGACAGGGGTAACACTGAAGCTTTCTTT.

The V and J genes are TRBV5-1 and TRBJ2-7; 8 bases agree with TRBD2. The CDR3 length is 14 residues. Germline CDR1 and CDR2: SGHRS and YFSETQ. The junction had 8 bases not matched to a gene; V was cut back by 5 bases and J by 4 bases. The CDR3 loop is CASRDSGEPYEQYF. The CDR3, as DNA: TGCGCCAGCAGGGATAGCGGGGAACCTTACGAGCAGTACTTC.

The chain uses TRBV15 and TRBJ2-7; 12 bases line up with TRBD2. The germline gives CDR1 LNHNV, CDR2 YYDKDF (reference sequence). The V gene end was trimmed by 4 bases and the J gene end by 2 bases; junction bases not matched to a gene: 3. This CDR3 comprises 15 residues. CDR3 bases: TGTGCCACCAGCACCCGACTAGCGGGGGCCTACGAGCAGTACTTC. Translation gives CATSTRLAGAYEQYF.

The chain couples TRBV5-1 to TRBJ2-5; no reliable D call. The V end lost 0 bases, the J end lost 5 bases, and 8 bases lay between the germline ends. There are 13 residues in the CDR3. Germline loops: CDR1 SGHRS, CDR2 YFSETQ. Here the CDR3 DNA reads TGCGCCAGCAGCTTGGATAATCGGGAGACCCAGTACTTC. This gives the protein CASSLDNRETQYF.

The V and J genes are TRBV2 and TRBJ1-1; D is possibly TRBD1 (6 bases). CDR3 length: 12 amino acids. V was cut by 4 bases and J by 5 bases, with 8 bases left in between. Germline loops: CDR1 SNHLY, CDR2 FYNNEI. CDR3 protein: CASSGRGTEAFF. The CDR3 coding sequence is TGTGCCAGCAGTGGTAGGGGGACTGAAGCTTTCTTT.

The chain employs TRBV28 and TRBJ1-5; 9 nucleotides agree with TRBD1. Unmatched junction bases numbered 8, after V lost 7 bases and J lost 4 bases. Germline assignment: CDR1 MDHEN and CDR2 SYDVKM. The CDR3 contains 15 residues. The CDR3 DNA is TGTGCCAGCACCGACATCGACAGGGGGAATCAGCCCCAGCATTTT. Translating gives CASTDIDRGNQPQHF.

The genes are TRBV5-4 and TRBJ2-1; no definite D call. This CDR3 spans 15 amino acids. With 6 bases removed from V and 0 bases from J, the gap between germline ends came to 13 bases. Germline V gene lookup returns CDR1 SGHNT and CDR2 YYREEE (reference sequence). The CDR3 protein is CASTPTESSYNEQFF. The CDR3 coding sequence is TGTGCCAGCACCCCTACGGAGAGCTCCTACAATGAGCAGTTCTTC.

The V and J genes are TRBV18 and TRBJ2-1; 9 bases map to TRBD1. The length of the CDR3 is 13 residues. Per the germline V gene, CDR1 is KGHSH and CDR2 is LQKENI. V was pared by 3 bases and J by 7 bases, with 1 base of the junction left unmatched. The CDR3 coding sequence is TGTGCCAGCTCACCGGACAGGGGAAATGAGCAGTTCTTC. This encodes CASSPDRGNEQFF.

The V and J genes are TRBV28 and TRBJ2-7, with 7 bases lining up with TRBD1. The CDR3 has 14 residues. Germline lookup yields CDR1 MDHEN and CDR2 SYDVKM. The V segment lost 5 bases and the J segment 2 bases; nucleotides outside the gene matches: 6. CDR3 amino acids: CASSNRGETYEQYF. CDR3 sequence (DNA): TGTGCCAGCAGTAACAGGGGTGAGACCTACGAGCAGTACTTC.

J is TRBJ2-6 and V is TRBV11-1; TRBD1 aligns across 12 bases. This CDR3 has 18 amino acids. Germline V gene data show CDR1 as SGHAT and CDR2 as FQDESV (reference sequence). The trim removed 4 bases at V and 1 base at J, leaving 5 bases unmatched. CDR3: CASSSGGQGASGANVLTF. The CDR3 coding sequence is TGTGCCAGCAGCTCAGGGGGACAGGGGGCGTCTGGGGCCAACGTCCTGACTTTC.

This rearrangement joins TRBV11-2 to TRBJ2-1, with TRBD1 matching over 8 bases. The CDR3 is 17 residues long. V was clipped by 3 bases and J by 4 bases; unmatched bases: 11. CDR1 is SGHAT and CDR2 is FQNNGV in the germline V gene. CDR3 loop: CASSLGTWTGTYNEQFF. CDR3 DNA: TGTGCCAGCAGCTTGGGGACCTGGACAGGGACATACAATGAGCAGTTCTTC. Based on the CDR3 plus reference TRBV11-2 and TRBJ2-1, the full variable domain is EAGVAQSPRYKIIEKRQSVAFWCNPISGHATLYWYQQILGQGPKLLIQFQNNGVVDDSQLPKDRFSAERLKGVDSTLKIQPAKLEDSAVYLCASSLGTWTGTYNEQFFGPGTRLTVL.

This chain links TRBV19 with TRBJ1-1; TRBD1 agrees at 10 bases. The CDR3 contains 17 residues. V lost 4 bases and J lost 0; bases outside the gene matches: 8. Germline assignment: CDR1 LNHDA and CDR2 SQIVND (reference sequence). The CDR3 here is CASSRGTGVFMNTEAFF. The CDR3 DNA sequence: TGTGCCAGTAGTAGGGGGACAGGGGTTTTCATGAACACTGAAGCTTTCTTT.

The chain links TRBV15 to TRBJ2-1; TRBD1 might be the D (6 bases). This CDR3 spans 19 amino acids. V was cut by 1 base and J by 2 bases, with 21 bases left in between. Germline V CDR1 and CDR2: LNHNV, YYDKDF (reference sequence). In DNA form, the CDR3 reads TGTGCCACCAGCAGAGGAACAGGGACGGGGACCGCTACCTACAATGAGCAGTTCTTC. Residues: CATSRGTGTGTATYNEQFF.

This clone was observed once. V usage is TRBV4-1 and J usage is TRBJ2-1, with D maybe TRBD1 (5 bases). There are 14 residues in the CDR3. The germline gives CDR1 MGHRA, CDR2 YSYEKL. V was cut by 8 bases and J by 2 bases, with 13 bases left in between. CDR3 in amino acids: CASRGTGAYNEQFF. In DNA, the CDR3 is TGCGCCAGCCGAGGTACAGGAGCCTACAATGAGCAGTTCTTC.

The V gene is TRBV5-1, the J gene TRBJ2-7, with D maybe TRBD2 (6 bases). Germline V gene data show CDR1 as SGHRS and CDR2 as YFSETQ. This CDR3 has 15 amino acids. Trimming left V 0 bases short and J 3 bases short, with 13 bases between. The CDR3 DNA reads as TGCGCCAGCAGCTTGGAAAGCGGGCCCTTCTACGAGCAGTACTTC. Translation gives CASSLESGPFYEQYF.

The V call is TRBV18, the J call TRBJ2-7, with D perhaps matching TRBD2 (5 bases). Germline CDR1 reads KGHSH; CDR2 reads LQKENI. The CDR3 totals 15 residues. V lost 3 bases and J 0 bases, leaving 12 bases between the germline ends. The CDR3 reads CASSPSVEGSYEQYF. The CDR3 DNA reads TGTGCCAGCTCACCGTCTGTAGAGGGCTCCTACGAGCAGTACTTC.

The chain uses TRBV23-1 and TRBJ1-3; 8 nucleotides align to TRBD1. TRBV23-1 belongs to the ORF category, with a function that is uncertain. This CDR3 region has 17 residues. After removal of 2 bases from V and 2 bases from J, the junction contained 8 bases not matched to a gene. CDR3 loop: CASSQNRTGIAGNTIYF. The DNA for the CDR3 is TGCGCCAGCAGTCAAAACAGGACAGGGATTGCTGGAAACACCATATATTTT.

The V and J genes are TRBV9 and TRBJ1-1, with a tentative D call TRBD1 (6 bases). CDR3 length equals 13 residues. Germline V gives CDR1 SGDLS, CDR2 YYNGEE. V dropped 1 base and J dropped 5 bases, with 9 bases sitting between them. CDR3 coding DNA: TGTGCCAGCAGCGTAAACAGGGATACTGAAGCTTTCTTT. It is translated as CASSVNRDTEAFF.

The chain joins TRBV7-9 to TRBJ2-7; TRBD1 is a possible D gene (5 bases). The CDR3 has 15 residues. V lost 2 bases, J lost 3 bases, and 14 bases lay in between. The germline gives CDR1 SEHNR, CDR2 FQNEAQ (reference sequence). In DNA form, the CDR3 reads TGTGCCAGCAGCTTATCAGCCACAGGCGTCTACGAGCAGTACTTC. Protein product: CASSLSATGVYEQYF. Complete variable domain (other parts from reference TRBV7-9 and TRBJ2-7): DTGVSQNPRHKITKRGQNVTFRCDPISEHNRLYWYRQTLGQGPEFLTYFQNEAQLEKSRLLSDRFSAERPKGSFSTLEIQRTEQGDSAMYLCASSLSATGVYEQYFGPGTRLTVT.

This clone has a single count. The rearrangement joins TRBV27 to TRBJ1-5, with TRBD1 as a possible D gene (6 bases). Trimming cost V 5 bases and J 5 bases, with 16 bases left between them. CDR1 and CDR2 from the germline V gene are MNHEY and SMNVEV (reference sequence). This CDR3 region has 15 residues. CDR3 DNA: TGTGCCAGCAGTCCTCTCCCGGGACATGATCAGCCCCAGCATTTT. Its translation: CASSPLPGHDQPQHF.

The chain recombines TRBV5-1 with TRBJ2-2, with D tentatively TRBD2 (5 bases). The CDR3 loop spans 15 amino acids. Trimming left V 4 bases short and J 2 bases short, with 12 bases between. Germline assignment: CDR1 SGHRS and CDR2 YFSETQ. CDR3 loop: CASSDISVNTGELFF. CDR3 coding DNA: TGCGCCAGCAGCGATATTAGCGTAAACACCGGGGAGCTGTTTTTT.